The 4 T cell receptor beta chains below all came from one sample that was sequenced in a study of metastatic and nonmetastatic thyroid tumors. TCRdb reanalyzed the PCR reads via MiXCR. The sample carries about 93,000 clones, roughly 13% recorded once. Every patient was untreated before thyroid surgery. Sequencing input: blood. The source is a female donor with papillary thyroid cancer or a benign thyroid nodule (not recorded which). Some clones in this sample may be carry-over from other donors' samples.

This clone was counted many times. The chain joins TRBV7-3 to TRBJ2-1, with 11 positions matching TRBD1. V lost 8 bases and J lost 5; bases outside the gene matches: 2. There are 13 residues in the CDR3. The germline V gene has CDR1 SGHTA and CDR2 FQGTGA. The DNA of the CDR3 is TGTGCCAGCGGGACAGGGGGTAACAATGAGCAGTTCTTC. Amino acids: CASGTGGNNEQFF.

A few counts support this clone. V gene TRBV7-2 combines with J gene TRBJ2-4, with 10 nucleotides matching TRBD2. Trimming at V came to 3 bases and at J to 7 bases, leaving 6 bases not matched to a gene. From germline, CDR1 is SGHTA and CDR2 FQGNSA. This CDR3 contains 15 residues. CDR3 amino acids: CASSFASGSGNIQYF. DNA for the CDR3: TGTGCCAGCAGCTTCGCTAGCGGGAGTGGGAACATTCAGTACTTC.

Remarks on this clone: Given a much more abundant clone one base away, this may be a read error. Other DNA sequences in this sample translate to the same CDR3. V is TRBV19 and J is TRBJ1-4; no clear D. The CDR3 is 15 amino acids. Germline lookup yields CDR1 LNHDA and CDR2 SQIVND (reference sequence). Here the CDR3 DNA reads TGTGCCAGTAGTATAGAAACGGGGTGGGCTGAAAAACTTTTTTTT. It translates to CASSIETGWAEKLFF.

This clone was detected ten times or more. The chain is built from TRBV20-1 and TRBJ2-7; perhaps TRBD2 as D (5 bases). Trimming left V 3 bases short and J 6 bases short, with 12 bases between. Germline CDR1 DFQATT, CDR2 SNEGSKA (reference sequence). This CDR3 has 12 amino acids. In DNA, the CDR3 is TGCAGTGCTAGTCCGCCCCGGGGCGAGCAGTACTTC. It codes for CSASPPRGEQYF.